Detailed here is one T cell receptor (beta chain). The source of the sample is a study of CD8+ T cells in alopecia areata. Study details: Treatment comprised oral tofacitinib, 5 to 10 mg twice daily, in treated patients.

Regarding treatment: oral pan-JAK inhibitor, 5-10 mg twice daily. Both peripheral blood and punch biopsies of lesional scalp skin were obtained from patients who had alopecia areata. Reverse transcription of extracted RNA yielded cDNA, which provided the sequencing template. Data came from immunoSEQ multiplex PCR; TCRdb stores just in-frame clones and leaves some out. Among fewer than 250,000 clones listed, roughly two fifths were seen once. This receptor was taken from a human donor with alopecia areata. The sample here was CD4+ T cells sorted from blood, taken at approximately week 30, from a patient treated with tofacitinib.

DNA of the CDR3: TGCGCCAGCAGCTTGGCCGGCACGGGTGCTTATGGCTACACCTTC. Its translation is CASSLAGTGAYGYTF. This chain connects TRBV5-1 to TRBJ1-2; D gene unclear. Germline V gives CDR1 SGHRS, CDR2 YFSETQ. The V and J ends lost 0 bases and 5 bases respectively, with 14 bases between them. The CDR3 is made up of 15 amino acids.